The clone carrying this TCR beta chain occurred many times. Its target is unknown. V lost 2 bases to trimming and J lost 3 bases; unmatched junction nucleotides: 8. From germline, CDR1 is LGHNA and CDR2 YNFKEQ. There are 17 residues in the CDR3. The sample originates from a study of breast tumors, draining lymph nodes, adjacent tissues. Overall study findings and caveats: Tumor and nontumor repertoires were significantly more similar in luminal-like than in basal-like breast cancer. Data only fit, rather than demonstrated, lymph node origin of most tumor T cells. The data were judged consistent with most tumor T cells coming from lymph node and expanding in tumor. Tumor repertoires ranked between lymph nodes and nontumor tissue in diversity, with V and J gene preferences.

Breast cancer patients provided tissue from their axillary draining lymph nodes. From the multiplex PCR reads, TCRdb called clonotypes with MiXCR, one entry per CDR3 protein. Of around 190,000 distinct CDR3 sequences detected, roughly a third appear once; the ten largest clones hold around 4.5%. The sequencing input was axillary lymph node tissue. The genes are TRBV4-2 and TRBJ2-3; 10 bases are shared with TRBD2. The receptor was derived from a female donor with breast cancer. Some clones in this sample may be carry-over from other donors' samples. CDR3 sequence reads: CASSQTPSGGDTDTQYF. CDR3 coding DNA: TGTGCCAGCAGCCAAACCCCAAGCGGGGGGGATACAGATACGCAGTATTTT.